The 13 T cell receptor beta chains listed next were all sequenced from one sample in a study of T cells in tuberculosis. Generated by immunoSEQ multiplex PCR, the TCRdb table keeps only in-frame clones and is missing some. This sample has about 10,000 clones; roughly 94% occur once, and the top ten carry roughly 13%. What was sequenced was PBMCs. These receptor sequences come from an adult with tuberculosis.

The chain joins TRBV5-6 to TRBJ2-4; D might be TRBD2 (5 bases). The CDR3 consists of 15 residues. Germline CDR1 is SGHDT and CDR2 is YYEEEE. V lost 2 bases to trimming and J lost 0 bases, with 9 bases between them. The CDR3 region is CASSFDAGAKNIQYF. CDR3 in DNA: TGTGCCAGCAGCTTTGATGCGGGAGCCAAAAACATTCAGTACTTC.

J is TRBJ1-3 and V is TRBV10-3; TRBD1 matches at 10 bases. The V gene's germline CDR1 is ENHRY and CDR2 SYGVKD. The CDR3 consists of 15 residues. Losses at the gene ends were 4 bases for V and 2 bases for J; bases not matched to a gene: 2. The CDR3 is CAISGGQGTGNTIYF. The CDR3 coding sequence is TGTGCCATCAGTGGGGGACAGGGGACTGGAAACACCATATATTTT.

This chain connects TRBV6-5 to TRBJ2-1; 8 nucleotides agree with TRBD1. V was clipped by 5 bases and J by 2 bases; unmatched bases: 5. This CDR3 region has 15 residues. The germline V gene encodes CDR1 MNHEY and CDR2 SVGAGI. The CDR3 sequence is CASSRSGGPYNEQFF. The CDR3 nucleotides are TGTGCCAGCAGTCGTTCAGGGGGCCCCTACAATGAGCAGTTCTTC.

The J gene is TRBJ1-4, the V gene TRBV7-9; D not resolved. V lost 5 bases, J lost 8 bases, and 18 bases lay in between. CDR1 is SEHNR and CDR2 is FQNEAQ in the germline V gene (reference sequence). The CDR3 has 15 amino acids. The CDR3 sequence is CASSGSTGFVEKLFF. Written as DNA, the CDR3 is TGTGCCAGCAGCGGGTCGACGGGATTCGTCGAAAAACTGTTTTTT. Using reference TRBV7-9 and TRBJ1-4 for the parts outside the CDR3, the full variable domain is DTGVSQNPRHKITKRGQNVTFRCDPISEHNRLYWYRQTLGQGPEFLTYFQNEAQLEKSRLLSDRFSAERPKGSFSTLEIQRTEQGDSAMYLCASSGSTGFVEKLFFGSGTQLSVL.

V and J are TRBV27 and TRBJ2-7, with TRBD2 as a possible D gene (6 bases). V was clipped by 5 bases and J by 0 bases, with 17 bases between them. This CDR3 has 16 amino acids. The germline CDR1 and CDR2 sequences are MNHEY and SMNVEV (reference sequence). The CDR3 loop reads CASSTPGGRPSYEQYF. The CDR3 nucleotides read TGTGCCAGCAGTACCCCCGGGGGACGCCCCTCCTACGAGCAGTACTTC.

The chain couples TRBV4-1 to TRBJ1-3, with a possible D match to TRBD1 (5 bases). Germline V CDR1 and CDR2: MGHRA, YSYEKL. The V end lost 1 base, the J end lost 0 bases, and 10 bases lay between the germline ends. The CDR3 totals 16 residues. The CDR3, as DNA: TGCGCCAGCAGCCAAGGGGGACTGAACTCTGGAAACACCATATATTTT. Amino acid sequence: CASSQGGLNSGNTIYF.

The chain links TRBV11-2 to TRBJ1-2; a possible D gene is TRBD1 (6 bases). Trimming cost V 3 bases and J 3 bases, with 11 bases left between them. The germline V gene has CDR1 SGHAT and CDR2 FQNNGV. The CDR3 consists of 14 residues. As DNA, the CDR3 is TGTGCCAGCAGCTTCTCAGGGGCAGACTATGGCTACACCTTC. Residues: CASSFSGADYGYTF.

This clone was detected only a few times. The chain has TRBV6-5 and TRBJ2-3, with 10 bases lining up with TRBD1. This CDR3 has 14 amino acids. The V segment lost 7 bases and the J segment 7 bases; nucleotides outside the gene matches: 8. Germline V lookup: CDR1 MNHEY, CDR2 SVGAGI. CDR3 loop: CASNRDRGRYTQYF. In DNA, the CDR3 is TGTGCCAGCAACCGGGACAGGGGAAGGTATACGCAGTATTTT.

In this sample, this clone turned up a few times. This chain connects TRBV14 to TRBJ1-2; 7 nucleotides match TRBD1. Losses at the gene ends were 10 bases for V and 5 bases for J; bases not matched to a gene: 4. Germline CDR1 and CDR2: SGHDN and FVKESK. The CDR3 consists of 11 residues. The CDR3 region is CAISTGYGYTF. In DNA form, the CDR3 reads TGTGCCATCTCGACAGGGTATGGCTACACCTTC.

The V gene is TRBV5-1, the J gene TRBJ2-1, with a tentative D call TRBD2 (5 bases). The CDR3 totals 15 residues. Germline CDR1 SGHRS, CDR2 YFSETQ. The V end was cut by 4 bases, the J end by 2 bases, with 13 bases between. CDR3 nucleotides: TGCGCCAGCAGCCTGGAGAGGGATACCTACAATGAGCAGTTCTTC. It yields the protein CASSLERDTYNEQFF.

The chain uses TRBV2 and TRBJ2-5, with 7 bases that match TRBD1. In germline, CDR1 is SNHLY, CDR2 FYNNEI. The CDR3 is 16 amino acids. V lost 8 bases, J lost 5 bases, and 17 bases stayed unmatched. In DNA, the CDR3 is TGTGCCAGCGTGCGTGGTGGGACAGTCCAGAGGGAGACCCAGTACTTC. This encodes CASVRGGTVQRETQYF.

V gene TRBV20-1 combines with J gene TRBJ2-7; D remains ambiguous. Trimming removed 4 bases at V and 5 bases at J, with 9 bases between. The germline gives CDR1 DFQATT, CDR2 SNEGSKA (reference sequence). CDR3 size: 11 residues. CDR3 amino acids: CSAKVSHEQYF. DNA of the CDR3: TGCAGTGCTAAAGTGAGCCACGAGCAGTACTTC.

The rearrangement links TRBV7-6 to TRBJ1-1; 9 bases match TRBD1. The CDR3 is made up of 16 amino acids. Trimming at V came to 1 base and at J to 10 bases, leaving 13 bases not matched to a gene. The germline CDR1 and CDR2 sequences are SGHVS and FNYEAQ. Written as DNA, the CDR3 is TGTGCCAGCAGCTTAGACGGGACAGGGAGGTCGCCTACAGCTTTCTTT. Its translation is CASSLDGTGRSPTAFF. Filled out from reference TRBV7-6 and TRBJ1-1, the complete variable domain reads GAGVSQSPRYKVTKRGQDVALRCDPISGHVSLYWYRQALGQGPEFLTYFNYEAQQDKSGLPNDRFSAERPEGSISTLTIQRTEQRDSAMYRCASSLDGTGRSPTAFFGQGTRLTVV.